This T cell receptor (beta chain) was observed in a study of T cell repertoires in cytomegalovirus infection. MiXCR, applied by TCRdb to the reads, yields one record per CDR3 protein. There are 800,000 to 950,000 distinct CDR3 sequences in the sample; approximately 32% occur only once, and around 12% lies in the top ten. Germline V gives CDR1 SGHVS, CDR2 FNYEAQ. Trimming removed 7 bases from V and 0 bases from J, with 19 bases in between. CDR3 length: 17 residues. Many counts were recorded for this clonotype. Its antigen remains unknown. This material consisted of cultured CD8+ T cells from PBMCs, taken from culture after CMV antigen stimulation. The chain carries TRBV7-6 and TRBJ1-5; D is possibly TRBD1 (5 bases). The origin of this receptor is a human donor in good health (CMV status not recorded). Some clones in this sample may be carry-over from other donors' samples. The CDR3: CASTQGSGRYSNQPQHF. In DNA form, the CDR3 reads TGTGCCAGCACTCAGGGCTCGGGGAGGTATAGCAATCAGCCCCAGCATTTT.